These 27 T cell receptor beta chains were all obtained from the same sample, sequenced in a study of cytomegalovirus exposure and HLA in healthy donors. Primers included in the PCR were 60 Vbeta and 13 Jbeta primers. Sequencing was performed with immunoSEQ multiplex PCR; in TCRdb, only in-frame clones are kept and a portion is missing. This table holds under 200,000 clones, roughly 80% found once. The sample comprised PBMCs. All receptors derive from a man aged 35 to 55 in good health and CMV-seronegative.

The V and J genes are TRBV5-4 and TRBJ2-3; 10 nucleotides align to TRBD2. This CDR3 contains 16 residues. The V segment lost 1 base and the J segment 0 bases; nucleotides outside the gene matches: 2. CDR1 and CDR2 from the germline V gene are SGHNT and YYREEE (reference sequence). As DNA, the CDR3 is TGTGCCAGCAGCTTGAAGCGGGGGGGGAGCACAGATACGCAGTATTTT. Translating it yields CASSLKRGGSTDTQYF.

This chain joins TRBV7-2 and TRBJ2-7, with D possibly matching TRBD2 (6 bases). Germline V CDR1 and CDR2: SGHTA, FQGNSA. V lost 2 bases, J lost 2 bases, and 16 bases lay in between. The CDR3 runs 16 residues. The CDR3 protein is CASSLTSVGGTYEQYF. In DNA, the CDR3 is TGTGCCAGCAGCTTAACCTCCGTGGGGGGAACCTACGAGCAGTACTTC.

This chain uses TRBV2 with TRBJ2-6; D might be TRBD2 (5 bases). The CDR3 is 13 amino acids. Germline CDR1 reads SNHLY; CDR2 reads FYNNEI. The V end lost 7 bases, the J end lost 1 base, and 5 bases lay between the germline ends. CDR3: CASTGSGANVLTF. CDR3 coding DNA: TGTGCCAGCACGGGGTCTGGGGCCAACGTCCTGACTTTC. Based on the CDR3 plus reference TRBV2 and TRBJ2-6, the full variable domain is EPEVTQTPSHQVTQMGQEVILRCVPISNHLYFYWYRQILGQKVEFLVSFYNNEISEKSEIFDDQFSVERPDGSNFTLKIRSTKLEDSAMYFCASTGSGANVLTFGAGSRLTVL.

CDR3 bases: TGTGCCAGCAGTCCAGGGACAGGGCCCTACGAGCAGTACTTC. This sequence encodes CASSPGTGPYEQYF. This chain connects TRBV27 to TRBJ2-7; 9 nucleotides line up with TRBD1. V trimming: 5 bases; J trimming: 2 bases; junction bases outside the gene matches: 4. The CDR3 extends over 14 amino acids. Looked up from germline, CDR1 is MNHEY and CDR2 is SMNVEV (reference sequence).

This clone showed up just a few times. V gene TRBV19 combines with J gene TRBJ1-5; D unresolved. Between the trimmed V and J ends, which lost 7 bases and 3 bases, there was a span of 19 bases. The CDR3 totals 16 residues. Germline V gene sequence: CDR1 LNHDA, CDR2 SQIVND (reference sequence). The CDR3 DNA reads as TGTGCCAGTACCAATGGGAGGCAGGAGCTCAATCAGCCCCAGCATTTT. Translated: CASTNGRQELNQPQHF.

V usage is TRBV6-5 and J usage is TRBJ1-1; D gene uncertain. The CDR3 is made up of 11 amino acids. Germline loops: CDR1 MNHEY, CDR2 SVGAGI. V lost 8 bases and J 1 base, leaving 5 bases between the germline ends. The CDR3 nucleotides are TGTGCCAGCTATCGGAACACTGAAGCTTTCTTT. Amino acid sequence: CASYRNTEAFF.

V and J are TRBV21-1 and TRBJ1-5; TRBD1 reflects the table's D call only, with no check against the DNA. TRBV21-1 is tagged as a pseudogene. CDR3 length: 18 amino acids. The CDR3 loop reads CASRPYRYRGQGNQPQHF. Here the CDR3 DNA reads TGTGCCAGCAGACCCTATCGGTACAGGGGGCAGGGCAATCAGCCCCAGCATTTT.

This clone appeared a few times. The V call is TRBV21-1, the J call TRBJ1-3; the D segment call TRBD1 is taken from the table without a DNA check. TRBV21-1 is a listed pseudogene. The CDR3 covers 24 residues. In DNA, the CDR3 is TGTGCCAGCAGCAGCCGACAGGGTAATTCCAGTAGTCCCGCGAGTACACCCTCTGGAAACACCATATATTTT. Encoded protein: CASSSRQGNSSSPASTPSGNTIYF.

The genes are TRBV6-5 and TRBJ1-2; 8 bases agree with TRBD1. Losses at the gene ends were 9 bases for V and 7 bases for J; bases not matched to a gene: 7. The germline CDR1 and CDR2 sequences are MNHEY and SVGAGI. This CDR3 region has 12 residues. In DNA form, the CDR3 reads TGTGCCAGAGGGGACAGGAACGGTGGCTACACCTTC. Its translation: CARGDRNGGYTF.

The V and J genes are TRBV5-1 and TRBJ2-5; 10 nucleotides agree with TRBD2. Germline V gives CDR1 SGHRS, CDR2 YFSETQ. Trimming at V came to 4 bases and at J to 0 bases, leaving 9 bases not matched to a gene. This CDR3 has 17 amino acids. The CDR3: CASSQTSSGGYQETQYF. The CDR3 bases are TGCGCCAGCAGCCAGACTTCTAGCGGGGGCTACCAAGAGACCCAGTACTTC. The complete variable domain, with remaining parts taken from reference TRBV5-1 and TRBJ2-5, reads KAGVTQTPRYLIKTRGQQVTLSCSPISGHRSVSWYQQTPGQGLQFLFEYFSETQRNKGNFPGRFSGRQFSNSRSEMNVSTLELGDSALYLCASSQTSSGGYQETQYFGPGTRLLVL.

This chain joins TRBV5-6 and TRBJ2-5, with D uncertain. CDR3 length: 14 residues. Germline V lookup: CDR1 SGHDT, CDR2 YYEEEE. Trimming stripped 6 bases from V and 1 base from J, with 13 bases between. The CDR3 is CASKQTLGQETQYF. Here the CDR3 DNA reads TGTGCCAGCAAACAGACATTAGGCCAAGAGACCCAGTACTTC. The full variable domain, in which reference TRBV5-6 and TRBJ2-5 provide the parts outside the CDR3, is DAGVTQSPTHLIKTRGQQVTLRCSPKSGHDTVSWYQQALGQGPQFIFQYYEEEERQRGNFPDRFSGHQFPNYSSELNVNALLLGDSALYLCASKQTLGQETQYFGPGTRLLVL.

This clone was detected a few times. This rearrangement joins TRBV18 to TRBJ1-6; TRBD1 matches at 10 bases. This CDR3 spans 14 amino acids. The J segment lost 9 bases and the V segment lost 2 bases, leaving 1 base of the junction unmatched. Germline V gives CDR1 KGHSH, CDR2 LQKENI. The CDR3 nucleotides are TGTGCCAGCTCACCAGGGACAGGGGTTTCACCCCTCCACTTT. This gives the protein CASSPGTGVSPLHF.

This clone was seen only once. The chain is built from TRBV7-2 and TRBJ1-5; D is perhaps TRBD1 (6 bases). The CDR3 runs to 16 residues. The germline gives CDR1 SGHTA, CDR2 FQGNSA. V lost 3 bases, J lost 6 bases, and 18 bases lay in between. CDR3 nucleotides: TGTGCCAGCAGCTTTGAGGGAGGGGGTAAGAGTCAGCCCCAGCATTTT. It codes for CASSFEGGGKSQPQHF.

This rearrangement joins TRBV7-3 to TRBJ1-6; 7 positions agree with TRBD1. Germline trimming cut 2 bases from V and 4 bases from J; bases unmatched to any gene: 8. From germline, CDR1 is SGHTA and CDR2 FQGTGA. There are 17 residues in the CDR3. The DNA for the CDR3 is TGTGCCAGCAGCTTACCCCCTCGACAGGGTTATAATTCACCCCTCCACTTT. Translated, it gives CASSLPPRQGYNSPLHF. The variable domain in full, completed from reference TRBV7-3 and TRBJ1-6, reads GAGVSQTPSNKVTEKGKYVELRCDPISGHTALYWYRQSLGQGPEFLIYFQGTGAADDSGLPNDRFFAVRPEGSVSTLKIQRTERGDSAVYLCASSLPPRQGYNSPLHFGNGTRLTVT.

The chain uses TRBV4-1 and TRBJ2-5, with a weak D call TRBD1 (5 bases). Trimming took 6 bases from V and 1 from J, leaving 9 bases between them. In germline, CDR1 is MGHRA, CDR2 YSYEKL. The CDR3 is made up of 13 amino acids. The CDR3 spells CASRGHFQETQYF. In DNA, the CDR3 is TGCGCCAGCAGAGGACATTTCCAAGAGACCCAGTACTTC.

CDR3 sequence: CASRSPSRGPYEQYF. The CDR3, as DNA: TGTGCCAGCCGAAGCCCCAGCAGGGGGCCTTACGAGCAGTACTTC. The chain carries TRBV27 and TRBJ2-7; 8 nucleotides align to TRBD1. CDR3 length: 15 residues. In germline, CDR1 is MNHEY, CDR2 SMNVEV (reference sequence). Trimming cost V 8 bases and J 4 bases; bases outside gene matches: 13.

The V call is TRBV6-1, the J call TRBJ2-3, with 9 bases matching TRBD1. This CDR3 spans 15 amino acids. Trimming took 4 bases from V and 2 from J; bases not matched to a gene: 4. CDR1 and CDR2 (germline): MNHNS, SASEGT. The CDR3 here is CASSAGQGVTDTQYF. In nucleotides, the CDR3 is TGTGCCAGCAGTGCGGGACAGGGTGTCACAGATACGCAGTATTTT.

This clone was found once. The chain has TRBV29-1 and TRBJ2-3, with a possible D match to TRBD2 (6 bases). The CDR3 sequence is 13 residues long. Germline V CDR1 and CDR2: SQVTM, ANQGSEA. Trimming left V 7 bases short and J 3 bases short, with 14 bases between. The CDR3 loop reads CSGAGGATDTQYF. The CDR3 nucleotides read TGCAGCGGGGCTGGAGGGGCGACAGATACGCAGTATTTT.

This clone was seen a handful of times. The V call is TRBV10-3, the J call TRBJ1-1; perhaps TRBD1 as D (6 bases). Per the germline V gene, CDR1 is ENHRY and CDR2 is SYGVKD. The CDR3 has 17 amino acids. The V and J ends lost 2 bases and 5 bases respectively, with 21 bases between them. In DNA form, the CDR3 reads TGTGCCATCAGTGAGCGGTTAGGTGTCAGGGGCCCGACTGAAGCTTTCTTT. Its translation is CAISERLGVRGPTEAFF.

The chain couples TRBV7-9 to TRBJ1-2, with D unresolved. The V and J ends lost 5 bases and 5 bases respectively, with 15 bases between them. CDR3 size: 14 residues. Germline V gene sequence: CDR1 SEHNR, CDR2 FQNEAQ (reference sequence). In nucleotides, the CDR3 is TGTGCCAGCAGCCCGGACTGGAGTCGGTATGGCTACACCTTC. Its translation: CASSPDWSRYGYTF.

The rearrangement joins TRBV19 to TRBJ1-1; 10 bases fit TRBD1. V lost 6 bases and J lost 4; bases outside the gene matches: 5. CDR3 length equals 14 residues. Germline CDR1 reads LNHDA; CDR2 reads SQIVND (reference sequence). For the CDR3, the DNA is TGTGCCAGTAGGCCGACAGGGGGCCCCACTGAAGCTTTCTTT. It is translated as CASRPTGGPTEAFF.

The chain employs TRBV2 and TRBJ2-1; 9 bases align to TRBD2. Germline V gene lookup returns CDR1 SNHLY and CDR2 FYNNEI. V lost 4 bases, J lost 3 bases, and 4 bases stayed unmatched. The CDR3 totals 15 residues. The CDR3 DNA reads as TGTGCCAGCAGTGTCGGGACTAGCCTCTACAATGAGCAGTTCTTC. This codes for CASSVGTSLYNEQFF.

The V call is TRBV9, the J call TRBJ2-3; 12 bases are a match to TRBD2. V was pared by 3 bases and J by 1 base, with 9 bases of the junction left unmatched. The CDR3 has 18 residues. Germline CDR1 is SGDLS and CDR2 is YYNGEE. CDR3 in amino acids: CASSESSGGAGGTDTQYF. The CDR3 bases are TGTGCCAGCAGCGAATCTAGCGGGGGGGCAGGGGGCACAGATACGCAGTATTTT.

The table lists this clone with a few counts. The rearrangement joins TRBV27 to TRBJ2-5, with a weak D call TRBD1 (5 bases). This CDR3 region has 15 residues. Germline assignment: CDR1 MNHEY and CDR2 SMNVEV (reference sequence). The germline V and J ends were trimmed by 2 bases and 5 bases, with 15 bases remaining between them. DNA of the CDR3: TGTGCCAGCAGTTTAATCAGGGCCTCACGGGAGACCCAGTACTTC. This encodes CASSLIRASRETQYF.

The chain is built from TRBV30 and TRBJ1-2, with 8 positions matching TRBD1. CDR1 GTSNPN and CDR2 SVGIG come from the germline V gene (reference sequence). V was clipped by 0 bases and J by 6 bases; unmatched bases: 3. CDR3 length: 13 amino acids. DNA of the CDR3: TGTGCCTGGAGTGTCACAGGGGGACATGGCTACACCTTC. Amino acid sequence: CAWSVTGGHGYTF.

This clone has a handful of counts. The chain recombines TRBV5-5 with TRBJ2-7, with 8 bases fitting TRBD1. After removal of 4 bases from V and 2 bases from J, the junction contained 8 bases not matched to a gene. Germline assignment: CDR1 SGHKS and CDR2 YYEKEE (reference sequence). The CDR3 has 15 amino acids. CDR3 bases: TGTGCCAGCAGCCCCATGGGACAGGTAACCTACGAGCAGTACTTC. Its protein product is CASSPMGQVTYEQYF.

This clone occurred a few times. The genes are TRBV4-2 and TRBJ2-5, with TRBD2 matching 9 bases. From germline, CDR1 is LGHNA and CDR2 YNFKEQ. This CDR3 contains 19 residues. The V and J ends lost 3 bases and 4 bases, in that order; junction bases with no gene match: 18. The DNA of the CDR3 is TGTGCCAGCAGCCAGATCGGAGGGGGAGCGGGGGGCGTCCGAGAGACCCAGTACTTC. Its protein is CASSQIGGGAGGVRETQYF.